A selection of T cell receptor beta chains follows, all from one sample in a study of cytomegalovirus exposure and HLA in healthy donors. TCRdb's copy holds only in-frame clones and misses some; the assay was immunoSEQ multiplex PCR. This table holds about 120,000 clones, about 75% found once. Sequencing was done on a sample of PBMCs. The source of these receptors is a man in his 60s in good health and CMV-seropositive. Both conserved end residues are part of each CDR3. The order of the fields is D gene, J gene, V gene, clone size, CDR3 protein, CDR3 DNA. A D gene is named only where the DNA matches it firmly. The size field is filled for only some rows; it gives once, few, many or a size class.

D gene: -; J gene: TRBJ2-7; V gene: TRBV6-5; clone size: -; CDR3 protein: CASKSGAREQYF; CDR3 DNA: TGTGCCAGCAAGTCAGGGGCCCGGGAGCAGTACTTC
D gene: -; J gene: TRBJ2-7; V gene: TRBV14; clone size: -; CDR3 protein: CASSQDIHEQYF; CDR3 DNA: TGTGCCAGCAGCCAAGATATCCACGAGCAGTACTTC
D gene: TRBD2; J gene: TRBJ2-7; V gene: TRBV11-2; clone size: -; CDR3 protein: CASSPSVLAGVGEQYF; CDR3 DNA: TGTGCCAGCAGCCCCAGCGTACTAGCGGGAGTCGGCGAGCAGTACTTC
D gene: -; J gene: TRBJ2-6; V gene: TRBV19; clone size: -; CDR3 protein: CASSYDSKKPLWANVLTF; CDR3 DNA: TGTGCCAGTAGTTATGACTCAAAGAAACCCCTCTGGGCCAACGTCCTGACTTTC
D gene: TRBD1; J gene: TRBJ1-5; V gene: TRBV11-2; clone size: -; CDR3 protein: CASSSRTGGSNQPQHF; CDR3 DNA: TGTGCCAGCAGCAGCAGGACAGGGGGGAGCAATCAGCCCCAGCATTTT
D gene: TRBD1; J gene: TRBJ2-6; V gene: TRBV19; clone size: -; CDR3 protein: CASSITGANGLTF; CDR3 DNA: TGTGCCAGTAGTATAACAGGGGCCAACGGCCTGACTTTC
D gene: -; J gene: TRBJ2-1; V gene: TRBV29-1; clone size: -; CDR3 protein: CSARSQFSYNEQFF; CDR3 DNA: TGCAGCGCCAGAAGTCAGTTCTCCTACAATGAGCAGTTCTTC
D gene: -; J gene: TRBJ2-5; V gene: TRBV5-4; clone size: once; CDR3 protein: CASSPGIPGETQYF; CDR3 DNA: TGTGCCAGCAGCCCCGGGATCCCGGGGGAGACCCAGTACTTC
D gene: TRBD1; J gene: TRBJ1-5; V gene: TRBV19; clone size: -; CDR3 protein: CASSIDGTGNQPQHF; CDR3 DNA: TGTGCCAGTAGTATAGACGGGACAGGGAATCAGCCCCAGCATTTT
D gene: -; J gene: TRBJ1-2; V gene: TRBV5-1; clone size: -; CDR3 protein: CASSLAGEGYGYTF; CDR3 DNA: TGCGCCAGCAGCTTGGCCGGGGAGGGCTATGGCTACACCTTC
D gene: -; J gene: TRBJ2-2; V gene: TRBV2; clone size: -; CDR3 protein: CASRRDVNTGELFF; CDR3 DNA: TGTGCCAGCAGGCGGGACGTCAACACCGGGGAGCTGTTTTTT
D gene: -; J gene: TRBJ1-5; V gene: TRBV6-6; clone size: -; CDR3 protein: CASSYDGQNQPQHF; CDR3 DNA: TGTGCCAGCAGTTACGATGGACAAAATCAGCCCCAGCATTTT
D gene: TRBD2; J gene: TRBJ2-2; V gene: TRBV6-6; clone size: -; CDR3 protein: CASRVAGGSTGELFF; CDR3 DNA: TGTGCCAGCCGAGTAGCGGGGGGTTCCACCGGGGAGCTGTTTTTT
D gene: TRBD1; J gene: TRBJ2-3; V gene: TRBV4-1; clone size: -; CDR3 protein: CASSQRGTASTDTQYF; CDR3 DNA: TGCGCCAGCAGCCAAAGGGGGACAGCCAGCACAGATACGCAGTATTTT
D gene: TRBD1; J gene: TRBJ2-3; V gene: TRBV7-2; clone size: -; CDR3 protein: CASRPSTGARTDTQYF; CDR3 DNA: TGTGCCAGCAGACCGTCGACAGGGGCGAGGACAGATACGCAGTATTTT
D gene: TRBD1; J gene: TRBJ1-4; V gene: TRBV30; clone size: few; CDR3 protein: CAWNRGTANEKLFF; CDR3 DNA: TGTGCCTGGAACCGGGGGACAGCTAATGAAAAACTGTTTTTT
D gene: -; J gene: TRBJ1-1; V gene: TRBV19; clone size: -; CDR3 protein: CASSLESLRGTEAFF; CDR3 DNA: TGTGCCAGTAGTCTGGAGAGTCTACGGGGAACTGAAGCTTTCTTT
D gene: -; J gene: TRBJ1-5; V gene: TRBV9; clone size: -; CDR3 protein: CASSETGRKDQPQHF; CDR3 DNA: TGTGCCAGCAGCGAGACGGGTCGGAAAGATCAGCCCCAGCATTTT
D gene: -; J gene: TRBJ2-7; V gene: TRBV9; clone size: few; CDR3 protein: CASSGRSSYEQYF; CDR3 DNA: TGTGCCAGCAGCGGCCGTAGCTCCTACGAGCAGTACTTC
D gene: -; J gene: TRBJ1-3; V gene: TRBV5-4; clone size: -; CDR3 protein: CASSQEQASGNTIYF; CDR3 DNA: TGTGCCAGCAGCCAGGAACAGGCGAGTGGAAACACCATATATTTT
D gene: TRBD1; J gene: TRBJ1-2; V gene: TRBV30; clone size: -; CDR3 protein: CAWSVGQGANGYTF; CDR3 DNA: TGTGCCTGGAGTGTAGGGCAGGGGGCGAATGGCTACACCTTC
D gene: TRBD1; J gene: TRBJ1-2; V gene: TRBV5-5; clone size: -; CDR3 protein: CASRRGLDYGYTF; CDR3 DNA: TGTGCCAGCCGCAGGGGGCTGGACTATGGCTACACCTTC
D gene: -; J gene: TRBJ2-7; V gene: TRBV7-3; clone size: -; CDR3 protein: CVTDRDFSSYEQYF; CDR3 DNA: TGTGTCACCGACCGGGACTTCAGCAGTTACGAGCAGTACTTC
D gene: TRBD1; J gene: TRBJ2-4; V gene: TRBV28; clone size: few; CDR3 protein: CASTPLPGQVNIQYF; CDR3 DNA: TGTGCCAGCACCCCGCTCCCGGGACAGGTAAACATTCAGTACTTC
D gene: TRBD1; J gene: TRBJ2-7; V gene: TRBV5-1; clone size: -; CDR3 protein: CASSLAPGQGVEQYF; CDR3 DNA: TGCGCCAGCAGCTTGGCTCCGGGACAGGGGGTCGAGCAGTACTTC
D gene: -; J gene: TRBJ1-1; V gene: TRBV6-1; clone size: -; CDR3 protein: CASRDPGLEVTEAFF; CDR3 DNA: TGTGCCAGCAGGGACCCAGGGCTAGAGGTCACTGAAGCTTTCTTT
D gene: -; J gene: TRBJ1-1; V gene: TRBV11-1; clone size: few; CDR3 protein: CASSSGRIKNTEAFF; CDR3 DNA: TGTGCCAGCAGCTCAGGGCGCATAAAGAACACTGAAGCTTTCTTT